These 24 T cell receptor beta chains came from one sample sequenced in a study of T cell responses to AZD1222 COVID-19 vaccine. Some clones are missing from TCRdb's copy, which holds only in-frame ones; the method was immunoSEQ multiplex PCR. The sample has 120,000 or so clones; about 92% are singletons. Sequencing was performed on peripheral blood, taken on day 0 of AZD1222 vaccination. The receptors were sampled from an adult in good health.

This chain uses TRBV10-3 with TRBJ2-3; no clear D gene. There are 12 residues in the CDR3. V was cut by 0 bases and J by 8 bases, with 6 bases left in between. CDR1 and CDR2 from the germline V gene are ENHRY and SYGVKD. CDR3 protein: CAISESTRTQYF. As DNA, the CDR3 is TGTGCCATCAGTGAGTCGACTCGTACGCAGTATTTT.

This clone was observed once. This rearrangement joins TRBV6-1 to TRBJ1-6; D call uncertain. CDR1 is MNHNS, CDR2 SASEGT, per germline. V was shortened by 2 bases and J by 4 bases, with 12 bases between the two germline ends. The CDR3 sequence is 16 residues long. CDR3 protein: CASSESFSNYNSPLHF. The CDR3 DNA follows: TGTGCCAGCAGTGAATCATTTTCTAATTATAATTCACCCCTCCACTTT.

The V and J genes are TRBV7-8 and TRBJ1-2, with D possibly TRBD1 on 5 matching bases. Trimming stripped 5 bases from V and 1 base from J, with 14 bases between. The germline V gene encodes CDR1 SGHVS and CDR2 FQNEAQ. CDR3 length equals 15 residues. The CDR3 loop is CASSPSLGDNYGYTF. The CDR3 DNA reads as TGTGCCAGCAGCCCCAGCTTGGGGGATAACTATGGCTACACCTTC.

The CDR3, as DNA: TGTGCCAGCAGTGATCCGCTCAGGGGTTACGAGCAGTACTTC. It specifies CASSDPLRGYEQYF. This sequence joins TRBV2 and TRBJ2-7; tentatively, D is TRBD1 (6 bases). Trimming cost V 3 bases and J 4 bases, with 13 bases left between them. The CDR3 runs 14 residues. Germline CDR1 reads SNHLY; CDR2 reads FYNNEI.

This sequence joins TRBV19 and TRBJ2-3, with D perhaps given as TRBD1 or TRBD2 (5 bases each). CDR1 and CDR2 (germline): LNHDA, SQIVND (reference sequence). The CDR3 is 14 residues long. V dropped 4 bases and J dropped 2 bases, with 10 bases sitting between them. The CDR3 DNA is TGTGCCAGTAGTAGAGAGGGGACCACAGATACGCAGTATTTT. It translates to CASSREGTTDTQYF. The full variable domain, with the rest looked up from reference TRBV19 and TRBJ2-3, is DGGITQSPKYLFRKEGQNVTLSCEQNLNHDAMYWYRQDPGQGLRLIYYSQIVNDFQKGDIAEGYSVSREKKESFPLTVTSAQKNPTAFYLCASSREGTTDTQYFGPGTRLTVL.

Turning to this clone: In the same sample, other DNA sequences code for this CDR3. The rearrangement uses TRBV19 and TRBJ1-1; 8 positions agree with TRBD1. Germline-derived CDR1 and CDR2 are LNHDA and SQIVND (reference sequence). Trimming cost V 5 bases and J 4 bases; bases outside gene matches: 3. The CDR3 consists of 13 residues. CDR3 nucleotides: TGTGCCAGTAGTTCCGACAGGGGCACTGAAGCTTTCTTT. It specifies CASSSDRGTEAFF.

This chain joins TRBV28 and TRBJ1-6; D remains ambiguous. Germline V gene lookup returns CDR1 MDHEN and CDR2 SYDVKM. The CDR3 is 13 amino acids. Trimming took off 3 bases at V and 7 bases at J, with 7 bases between the two ends. CDR3 bases: TGTGCCAGCAGTTTCCGCAGGAATTCACCCCTCCACTTT. Translated, it gives CASSFRRNSPLHF.

This clone was counted between two and nine times. This sequence joins TRBV5-8 and TRBJ2-3; TRBD2 might be the D (7 bases). V gave up 3 bases and J gave up 3 bases, with 23 bases separating them. Looked up from germline, CDR1 is SGHTS and CDR2 is YDEGEE. The CDR3 has 18 residues. The CDR3 DNA reads as TGTGCCAGCAGCTCGGTGGGGGGGGACACAGGAGGGACAGATACGCAGTATTTT. This codes for CASSSVGGDTGGTDTQYF.

This clone was found once. The J gene is TRBJ1-3, the V gene TRBV14; no definite D call. Trimming left V 0 bases short and J 2 bases short, with 8 bases between. CDR1 is SGHDN, CDR2 FVKESK, per germline. There are 15 residues in the CDR3. This CDR3 is CASSQDDGPGNTIYF. The CDR3 region has the DNA TGTGCCAGCAGCCAAGACGATGGTCCTGGAAACACCATATATTTT. Variable domain in full (rest from reference TRBV14 and TRBJ1-3): EAGVTQFPSHSVIEKGQTVTLRCDPISGHDNLYWYRRVMGKEIKFLLHFVKESKQDESGMPNNRFLAERTGGTYSTLKVQPAELEDSGVYFCASSQDDGPGNTIYFGEGSWLTVV.

The genes are TRBV5-5 and TRBJ2-7, with 9 positions matching TRBD2. Unmatched junction bases numbered 12, after V lost 0 bases and J lost 8 bases. Germline CDR1 is SGHKS and CDR2 is YYEKEE (reference sequence). The CDR3 spans 16 residues. The CDR3 DNA reads as TGTGCCAGCAGCTTGGCCGTTCGCGGGAGGGCCGGGCAGCAGTACTTC. Translating gives CASSLAVRGRAGQQYF. Variable domain in full (rest from reference TRBV5-5 and TRBJ2-7): DAGVTQSPTHLIKTRGQQVTLRCSPISGHKSVSWYQQVLGQGPQFIFQYYEKEERGRGNFPDRFSARQFPNYSSELNVNALLLGDSALYLCASSLAVRGRAGQQYFGPGTRLTVT.

This chain joins TRBV19 and TRBJ1-4, with unresolved D. CDR3 size: 14 residues. Per germline, CDR1 LNHDA and CDR2 SQIVND (reference sequence). V dropped 3 bases and J dropped 4 bases, with 9 bases sitting between them. The CDR3: CASSMIAFNEKLFF. In DNA, the CDR3 is TGTGCCAGTAGTATGATAGCCTTTAATGAAAAACTGTTTTTT.

This chain connects TRBV5-5 to TRBJ1-2, with 7 bases lining up with TRBD1. J lost 5 bases, V lost 0 bases, and 10 bases had no gene match. This CDR3 is built from 16 residues. Per germline, CDR1 SGHKS and CDR2 YYEKEE (reference sequence). CDR3 loop: CASSLARRGGAYGYTF. The DNA of the CDR3 is TGTGCCAGCAGCTTGGCCCGCAGGGGGGGGGCTTATGGCTACACCTTC. Complete variable domain (other parts from reference TRBV5-5 and TRBJ1-2): DAGVTQSPTHLIKTRGQQVTLRCSPISGHKSVSWYQQVLGQGPQFIFQYYEKEERGRGNFPDRFSARQFPNYSSELNVNALLLGDSALYLCASSLARRGGAYGYTFGSGTRLTVV.

The rearrangement links TRBV11-3 to TRBJ2-1; 9 bases map to TRBD1. Germline loops: CDR1 SGHNT, CDR2 YENEEA. The CDR3 covers 13 residues. V lost 5 bases to trimming and J lost 6 bases; unmatched junction nucleotides: 2. CDR3 nucleotide sequence: TGTGCCAGCAGCCAGGGACAGGGCAATGAGCAGTTCTTC. Translated, it gives CASSQGQGNEQFF.

The CDR3 DNA reads TGTGCCTGGAGTGTAATTTCCCCCAATTCTTGGAACACTGAAGCTTTCTTT. It codes for CAWSVISPNSWNTEAFF. This chain connects TRBV30 to TRBJ1-1; D not resolved. V gave up 0 bases and J gave up 1 base, with 18 bases separating them. The germline V gene encodes CDR1 GTSNPN and CDR2 SVGIG (reference sequence). This CDR3 has 17 amino acids.

This clone was picked up a small number of times. The chain recombines TRBV18 with TRBJ1-4; a weak D match, TRBD1 (5 bases). The CDR3 is 17 amino acids. Trimming took off 1 base at V and 4 bases at J, with 16 bases between the two ends. CDR1 is KGHSH, CDR2 LQKENI, per germline. The CDR3 coding sequence is TGTGCCAGCTCACCACTGGGGCAAAGTGTCTTTAATGAAAAACTGTTTTTT. Protein: CASSPLGQSVFNEKLFF.

The chain combines TRBV29-1 with TRBJ2-1; maybe TRBD1 (5 bases). With 7 bases removed from V and 5 bases from J, the gap between germline ends came to 21 bases. CDR3 length: 15 residues. Germline CDR1 and CDR2: SQVTM and ANQGSEA. CDR3 protein: CSGDLQAGWNNEQFF. The CDR3 DNA is TGCAGCGGTGACCTACAGGCAGGGTGGAACAATGAGCAGTTCTTC.

In DNA form, the CDR3 reads TGTGCCAGCAGTTATAGGGGAAAGGCCCAGCATTTT. Translation: CASSYRGKAQHF. The chain recombines TRBV6-6 with TRBJ1-5; tentatively, D is TRBD1 (5 bases). The CDR3 is made up of 12 amino acids. With 3 bases removed from V and 11 bases from J, the gap between germline ends came to 11 bases. The germline CDR1 and CDR2 sequences are MNHNY and SVGAGI (reference sequence).

This chain connects TRBV19 to TRBJ2-7; a possible D gene is TRBD1 (6 bases). Germline V gene sequence: CDR1 LNHDA, CDR2 SQIVND (reference sequence). This CDR3 spans 14 amino acids. The germline V and J ends were trimmed by 7 bases and 2 bases, with 15 bases remaining between them. The CDR3 sequence is CASNPGQTTYEQYF. CDR3 DNA sequence: TGTGCCAGTAACCCGGGACAAACGACCTACGAGCAGTACTTC.

The chain couples TRBV12-3 or TRBV12-4 to TRBJ2-4, with 11 bases that match TRBD1. Trimming cost V 5 bases and J 15 bases; bases outside gene matches: 9. The CDR3 covers 13 residues. In DNA, the CDR3 is TGTGCCAGCAGTGATTGGGGACAGGGGGTTTGGTACTTC. This translates into CASSDWGQGVWYF.

The chain uses TRBV28 and TRBJ1-1, with D possibly being TRBD1 (6 bases). The CDR3 consists of 16 residues. Trimming left V 6 bases short and J 1 base short, with 18 bases between. Germline lookup yields CDR1 MDHEN and CDR2 SYDVKM. Here the CDR3 DNA reads TGTGCCAGCAGGAGATACTATGGGGGCTCGAACACTGAAGCTTTCTTT. It is translated as CASRRYYGGSNTEAFF.

The rearrangement joins TRBV19 to TRBJ1-3, with no clear D. Germline CDR1 reads LNHDA; CDR2 reads SQIVND (reference sequence). This CDR3 spans 18 amino acids. V lost 3 bases to trimming and J lost 0 bases, with 18 bases between them. The CDR3 region is CASSIKRPYLFSGNTIYF. In DNA, the CDR3 is TGTGCCAGTAGTATTAAGCGTCCGTACTTATTCTCTGGAAACACCATATATTTT.

This clone was picked up one time. This sequence joins TRBV6-5 and TRBJ1-3, with D unclear. The germline V gene has CDR1 MNHEY and CDR2 SVGAGI. CDR3 size: 13 residues. With 5 bases removed from V and 0 bases from J, the gap between germline ends came to 5 bases. The CDR3 nucleotides read TGTGCCAGCAGTAGATTCTCTGGAAACACCATATATTTT. This sequence encodes CASSRFSGNTIYF.

The chain carries TRBV12-3 or TRBV12-4 and TRBJ2-4; D unclear. CDR3 size: 11 residues. V lost 6 bases and J lost 5, with 5 bases in between. The CDR3 DNA sequence: TGTGCCAGCAGCCGTCAAAACATTCAGTACTTC. It codes for CASSRQNIQYF.

The rearrangement uses TRBV12-3 or TRBV12-4 and TRBJ2-1; the D gene is possibly TRBD2 (6 bases). The CDR3 loop spans 12 amino acids. V was pared by 3 bases and J by 10 bases, with 10 bases between. The CDR3 reads CASSLVGGEQFF. The CDR3 DNA reads as TGTGCCAGCAGTTTGGTAGGAGGGGAGCAGTTCTTC.